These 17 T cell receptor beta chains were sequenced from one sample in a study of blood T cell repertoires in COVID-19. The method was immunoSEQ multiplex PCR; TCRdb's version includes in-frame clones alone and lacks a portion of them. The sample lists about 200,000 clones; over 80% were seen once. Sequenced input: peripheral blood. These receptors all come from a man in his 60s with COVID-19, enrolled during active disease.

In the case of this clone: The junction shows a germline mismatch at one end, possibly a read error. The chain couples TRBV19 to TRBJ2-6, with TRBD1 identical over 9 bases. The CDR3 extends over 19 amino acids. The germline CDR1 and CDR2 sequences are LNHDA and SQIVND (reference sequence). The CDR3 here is CASGILPGQGFSGANVLTF. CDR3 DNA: TGTGCCAGTGGTATCCTCCCGGGACAGGGCTTTTCTGGGGCCAACGTCCTGACTTTC.

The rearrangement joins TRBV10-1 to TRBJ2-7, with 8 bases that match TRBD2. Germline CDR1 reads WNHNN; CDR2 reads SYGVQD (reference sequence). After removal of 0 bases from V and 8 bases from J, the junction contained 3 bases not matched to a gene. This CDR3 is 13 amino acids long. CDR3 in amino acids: CASSESTSGKQYF. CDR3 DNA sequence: TGCGCCAGCAGTGAGTCTACTAGCGGAAAGCAGTACTTC.

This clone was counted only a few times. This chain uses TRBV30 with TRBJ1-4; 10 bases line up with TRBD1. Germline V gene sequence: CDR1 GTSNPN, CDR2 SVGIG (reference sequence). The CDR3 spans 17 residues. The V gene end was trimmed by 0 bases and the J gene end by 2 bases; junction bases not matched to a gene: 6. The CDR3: CAWSVKGQGYTNEKLFF. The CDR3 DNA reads TGTGCCTGGAGTGTAAAGGGACAGGGGTATACTAATGAAAAACTGTTTTTT.

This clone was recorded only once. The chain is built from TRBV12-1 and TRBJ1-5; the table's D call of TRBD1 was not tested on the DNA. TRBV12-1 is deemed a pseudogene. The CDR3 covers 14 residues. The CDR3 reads CASSVLGAVQPQHF. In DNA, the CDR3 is TGTGCCAGCAGTGTTCTGGGGGCCGTCCAGCCCCAGCATTTT.

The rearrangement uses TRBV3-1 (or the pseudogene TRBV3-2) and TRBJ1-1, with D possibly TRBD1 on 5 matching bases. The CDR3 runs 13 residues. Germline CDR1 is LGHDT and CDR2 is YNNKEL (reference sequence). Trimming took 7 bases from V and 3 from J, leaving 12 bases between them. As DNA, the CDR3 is TGTGCCAGCAATACCGTAGGGGACACTGAAGCTTTCTTT. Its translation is CASNTVGDTEAFF.

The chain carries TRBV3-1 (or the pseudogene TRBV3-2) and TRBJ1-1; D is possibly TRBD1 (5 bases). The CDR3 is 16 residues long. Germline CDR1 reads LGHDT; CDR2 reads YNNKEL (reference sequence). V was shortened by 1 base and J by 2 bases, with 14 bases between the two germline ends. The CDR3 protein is CASSQGIARANTEAFF. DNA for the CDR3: TGTGCCAGCAGCCAAGGGATCGCCAGGGCAAACACTGAAGCTTTCTTT.

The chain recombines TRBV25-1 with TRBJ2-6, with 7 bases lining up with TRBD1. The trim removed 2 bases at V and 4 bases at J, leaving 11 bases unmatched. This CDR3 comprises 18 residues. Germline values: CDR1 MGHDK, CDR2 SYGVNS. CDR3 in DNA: TGTGCCAGCAGTGAAAAGGACAGGTTTCGAGGAGGGGCCAACGTCCTGACTTTC. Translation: CASSEKDRFRGGANVLTF.

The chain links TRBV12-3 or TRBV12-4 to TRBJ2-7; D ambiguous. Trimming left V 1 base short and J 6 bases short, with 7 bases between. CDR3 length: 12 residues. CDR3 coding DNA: TGTGCCAGCAGTTTAGGAGTCTTCGAGCAGTACTTC. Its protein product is CASSLGVFEQYF.

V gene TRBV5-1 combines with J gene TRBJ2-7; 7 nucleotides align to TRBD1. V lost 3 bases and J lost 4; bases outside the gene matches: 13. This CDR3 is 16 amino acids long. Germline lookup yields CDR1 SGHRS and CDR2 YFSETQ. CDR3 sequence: CASSSYYSGTAYEQYF. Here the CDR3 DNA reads TGCGCCAGCAGCTCTTACTATTCCGGGACAGCTTACGAGCAGTACTTC.

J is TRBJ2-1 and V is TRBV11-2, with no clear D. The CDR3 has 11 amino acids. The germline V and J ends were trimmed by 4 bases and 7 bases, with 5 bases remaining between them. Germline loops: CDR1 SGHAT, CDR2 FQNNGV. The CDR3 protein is CASSYKNEQFF. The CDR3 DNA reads TGTGCCAGCAGCTACAAAAATGAGCAGTTCTTC.

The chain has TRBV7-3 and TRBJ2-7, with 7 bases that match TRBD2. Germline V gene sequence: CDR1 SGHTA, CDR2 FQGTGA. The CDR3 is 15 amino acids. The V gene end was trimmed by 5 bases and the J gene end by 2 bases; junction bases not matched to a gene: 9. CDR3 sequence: CASSPGASGPYEQYF. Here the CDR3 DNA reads TGTGCCAGCAGCCCTGGGGCTAGCGGACCCTACGAGCAGTACTTC.

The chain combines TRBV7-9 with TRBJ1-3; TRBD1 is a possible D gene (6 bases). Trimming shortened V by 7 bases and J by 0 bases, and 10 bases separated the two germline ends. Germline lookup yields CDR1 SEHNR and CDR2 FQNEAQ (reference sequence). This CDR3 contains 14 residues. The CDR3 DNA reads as TGTGCCAGCACCCGACAGGTCTCTGGAAACACCATATATTTT. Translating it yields CASTRQVSGNTIYF.

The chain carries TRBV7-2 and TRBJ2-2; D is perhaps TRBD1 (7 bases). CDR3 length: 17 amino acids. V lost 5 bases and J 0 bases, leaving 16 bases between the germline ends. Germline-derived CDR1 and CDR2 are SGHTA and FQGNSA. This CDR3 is CASSLWGDRANTGELFF. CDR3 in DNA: TGTGCCAGCAGCCTCTGGGGGGACAGAGCGAACACCGGGGAGCTGTTTTTT.

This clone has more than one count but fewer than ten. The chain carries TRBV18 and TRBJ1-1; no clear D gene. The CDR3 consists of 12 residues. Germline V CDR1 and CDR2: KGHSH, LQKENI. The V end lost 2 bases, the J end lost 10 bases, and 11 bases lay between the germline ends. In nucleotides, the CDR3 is TGTGCCAGCTCACCATCGGAGGGTACAGCTTTCTTT. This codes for CASSPSEGTAFF.

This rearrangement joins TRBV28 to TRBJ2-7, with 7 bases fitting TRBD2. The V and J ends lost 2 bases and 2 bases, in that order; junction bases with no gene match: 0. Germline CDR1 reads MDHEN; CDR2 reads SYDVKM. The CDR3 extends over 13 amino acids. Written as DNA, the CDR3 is TGTGCCAGCAGTTTAGCGGGAGCCTACGAGCAGTACTTC. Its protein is CASSLAGAYEQYF.

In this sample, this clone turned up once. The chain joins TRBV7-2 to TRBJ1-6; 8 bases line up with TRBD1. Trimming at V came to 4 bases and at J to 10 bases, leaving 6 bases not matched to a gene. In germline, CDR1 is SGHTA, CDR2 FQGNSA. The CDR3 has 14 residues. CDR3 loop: CASSWGQALSPLHF. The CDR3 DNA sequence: TGTGCCAGCAGCTGGGGACAGGCGTTATCACCCCTCCACTTT.

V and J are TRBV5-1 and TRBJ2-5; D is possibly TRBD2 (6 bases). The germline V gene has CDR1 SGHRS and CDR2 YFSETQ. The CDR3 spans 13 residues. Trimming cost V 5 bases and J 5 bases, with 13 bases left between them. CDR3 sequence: CASSNSGRETQYF. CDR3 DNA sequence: TGCGCCAGCAGTAATTCAGGGAGGGAGACCCAGTACTTC.